This note documents a single TCR beta chain sequence. Here immunoSEQ multiplex PCR was the method, and the copy in TCRdb shows in-frame clones only, minus some. The sample yields some 330,000 clones, 80% to 90% seen once. Recruits, aged roughly 18 to 100 years, lived in 24 US areas. The V and J ends lost 11 bases and 1 base respectively, with 17 bases between them. Germline-derived CDR1 and CDR2 are LNHDA and SQIVND (reference sequence). The CDR3 runs to 15 residues. These data belong to a study of blood T cell repertoires in COVID-19. Study overall: Whether acute or convalescent, the COVID-19 samples came from the United States, Italy and Spain.

The chain uses TRBV19 and TRBJ2-2; possibly TRBD2 for D (6 bases). Input material: PBMCs or T cells enriched from blood (not recorded which). The receptor's source is a man younger than 45 who had recovered from COVID-19. The chain's CDR3 is CAALGRGLNTGELFF. The DNA for the CDR3 is TGTGCCGCCCTCGGTCGGGGGTTGAACACCGGGGAGCTGTTTTTT.